This record covers a single T cell receptor beta chain. This sample stems from a study of blood T cell repertoires in COVID-19. Study information: There were acute and convalescent COVID-19 samples, and they came from the United States, Italy and Spain. Sources were T cells, B-cell-depleted T cells, or PBMCs; the material itself was cDNA or gDNA.

Original handling: Cell counts per sample came from amplifying reference gene primers. Using immunoSEQ multiplex PCR, the repertoire was profiled, and TCRdb retains in-frame clones only, with some absent. For V, J and clone size, that table is used; D and trimming come from the DNA. Among approximately 170,000 clones, 74% were seen once, and the ten largest hold about 3%. Germline V gene sequence: CDR1 WSHSY, CDR2 SAAADI. The CDR3 is 16 residues long. V lost 0 bases to trimming and J lost 4 bases; unmatched junction nucleotides: 6. Input material: peripheral blood. This TCR was recovered from a woman at least 80 years old with acute or convalescent COVID-19. J is TRBJ1-3 and V is TRBV10-2, with 7 bases lining up with TRBD1. The CDR3 loop reads CASSESEGAMGNTIYF. The CDR3 region has the DNA TGCGCCAGCAGTGAGTCGGAGGGGGCCATGGGAAACACCATATATTTT.